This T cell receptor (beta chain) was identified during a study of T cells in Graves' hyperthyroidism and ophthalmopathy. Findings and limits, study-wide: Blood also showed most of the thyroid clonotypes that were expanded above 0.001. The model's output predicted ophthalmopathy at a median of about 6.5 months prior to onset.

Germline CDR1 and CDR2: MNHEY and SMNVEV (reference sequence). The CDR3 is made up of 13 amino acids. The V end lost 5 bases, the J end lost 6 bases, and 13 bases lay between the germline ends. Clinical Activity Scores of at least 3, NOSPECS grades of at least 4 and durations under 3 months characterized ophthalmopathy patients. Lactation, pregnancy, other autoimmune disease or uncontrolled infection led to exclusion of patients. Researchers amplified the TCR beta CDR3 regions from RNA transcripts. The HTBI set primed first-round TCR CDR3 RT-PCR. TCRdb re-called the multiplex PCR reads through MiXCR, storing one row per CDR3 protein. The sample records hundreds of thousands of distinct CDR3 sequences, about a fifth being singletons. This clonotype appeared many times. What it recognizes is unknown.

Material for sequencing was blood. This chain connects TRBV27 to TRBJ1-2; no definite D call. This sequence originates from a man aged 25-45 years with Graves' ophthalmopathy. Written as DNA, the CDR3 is TGTGCCAGCAGTCCCCCCCGTGCAGATGGCTACACCTTC. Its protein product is CASSPPRADGYTF.